These 24 T cell receptor beta chains were sequenced from one sample in a study of control samples from healthy donors and cancer patients. Some clones are missing from TCRdb's copy, which holds only in-frame ones; the method was immunoSEQ multiplex PCR. The sample shows tens of thousands of clones, over 85% of them seen only once. Sequenced input: blood. The receptors were sampled from a woman aged 25-40 years in good health.

The chain carries TRBV6-5 and TRBJ1-5; tentatively, D is TRBD1 (5 bases). The germline V gene encodes CDR1 MNHEY and CDR2 SVGAGI. Trimming took off 4 bases at V and 2 bases at J, with 12 bases between the two ends. The CDR3 consists of 15 residues. DNA of the CDR3: TGTGCCAGCAGTTCCCAGGGTGTCGGCAATCAGCCCCAGCATTTT. Translating gives CASSSQGVGNQPQHF.

The chain combines TRBV28 with TRBJ1-2, with D perhaps TRBD1 (5 bases). Germline CDR1 MDHEN, CDR2 SYDVKM. The CDR3 length is 17 residues. The ends were cut back, 4 bases at V and 6 bases at J, with 24 bases in the middle. Written as DNA, the CDR3 is TGTGCCAGCAGTTCCTCAGGAACAGGTAGAAGAAAGAATGGCTACACCTTC. Its protein product is CASSSSGTGRRKNGYTF.

The rearrangement links TRBV4-1 to TRBJ1-4, with TRBD1 as a possible D gene (6 bases). The CDR3 contains 13 residues. The ends were cut back, 2 bases at V and 12 bases at J, with 13 bases in the middle. CDR1 MGHRA and CDR2 YSYEKL come from the germline V gene. The chain's CDR3 is CASSQWRGEELFF. The DNA of the CDR3 is TGCGCCAGCAGCCAATGGAGGGGGGAGGAACTGTTTTTT.

The V gene is TRBV18, the J gene TRBJ1-4; no reliable D call. Trimming removed 3 bases at V and 2 bases at J, with 13 bases between. CDR3 length: 16 residues. Germline V gene lookup returns CDR1 KGHSH and CDR2 LQKENI. CDR3 region: CASSPYGGITNEKLFF. In nucleotides, the CDR3 is TGTGCCAGCTCACCGTACGGTGGGATTACTAATGAAAAACTGTTTTTT.

This clone has just one count. CDR3 protein: CAWREGTFSYEQYF. The CDR3 nucleotides are TGTGCCTGGAGAGAGGGGACATTCTCCTACGAGCAGTACTTC. The gene calls are TRBV30 and TRBJ2-7, with D maybe TRBD1 (6 bases). The CDR3 contains 14 residues. V was shortened by 3 bases and J by 0 bases, with 12 bases between the two germline ends. Looked up from germline, CDR1 is GTSNPN and CDR2 is SVGIG (reference sequence).

The chain uses TRBV5-1 and TRBJ2-1; D may be TRBD2 (5 bases). V lost 0 bases to trimming and J lost 7 bases, with 17 bases between them. There are 16 residues in the CDR3. Germline CDR1 is SGHRS and CDR2 is YFSETQ. The CDR3 coding sequence is TGCGCCAGCAGCTTGGGCCCGTACCAGAGGGAGAATGAGCAGTTCTTC. It encodes CASSLGPYQRENEQFF.

The chain recombines TRBV3-1 (or the pseudogene TRBV3-2) with TRBJ2-2; D might be TRBD1 (6 bases). Trimming removed 3 bases from V and 3 bases from J, with 14 bases in between. From germline, CDR1 is LGHDT and CDR2 YNNKEL (reference sequence). The CDR3 covers 16 residues. The CDR3 region has the DNA TGTGCCAGCAGCCAGGGGGCAGGGTTTTACACCGGGGAGCTGTTTTTT. This codes for CASSQGAGFYTGELFF.

The V gene is TRBV28, the J gene TRBJ1-4, with 7 positions matching TRBD1. The CDR3 contains 13 residues. The ends lost 6 bases at V and 7 bases at J; junction bases unmatched: 5. The germline V gene encodes CDR1 MDHEN and CDR2 SYDVKM. CDR3 in DNA: TGTGCCAGCAGCCCGGGACAGCTTGAAAAACTGTTTTTT. Translation gives CASSPGQLEKLFF. Filled out from reference TRBV28 and TRBJ1-4, the complete variable domain reads DVKVTQSSRYLVKRTGEKVFLECVQDMDHENMFWYRQDPGLGLRLIYFSYDVKMKEKGDIPEGYSVSREKKERFSLILESASTNQTSMYLCASSPGQLEKLFFGSGTQLSVL.

This chain joins TRBV5-6 and TRBJ1-6; unclear D gene. The CDR3 consists of 13 residues. Germline lookup yields CDR1 SGHDT and CDR2 YYEEEE. V gave up 2 bases and J gave up 5 bases, with 5 bases separating them. CDR3 sequence (DNA): TGTGCCAGCAGCTTTGATCATAATTCACCCCTCCACTTT. It codes for CASSFDHNSPLHF.

The V gene is TRBV6-5, the J gene TRBJ2-3; D perhaps matches TRBD1 (5 bases). Germline V gene sequence: CDR1 MNHEY, CDR2 SVGAGI. V lost 4 bases and J 2 bases, leaving 10 bases between the germline ends. This CDR3 has 14 amino acids. The CDR3 protein is CASSWAGPTDTQYF. Written as DNA, the CDR3 is TGTGCCAGCAGTTGGGCAGGGCCCACAGATACGCAGTATTTT.

The gene calls are TRBV6-5 and TRBJ1-5; D uncertain. Germline CDR1 is MNHEY and CDR2 is SVGAGI. The CDR3 is made up of 14 amino acids. V shed 6 bases and J shed 0 bases, with 9 bases lying between them. DNA for the CDR3: TGTGCCAGCAGGCGGACGGATAGCAATCAGCCCCAGCATTTT. Translated: CASRRTDSNQPQHF.

The V gene is TRBV7-2, the J gene TRBJ1-2; D gene ambiguous. Per germline, CDR1 SGHTA and CDR2 FQGNSA. The CDR3 has 14 amino acids. V was trimmed by 3 bases and J by 3 bases, leaving 11 bases between them. The CDR3 region is CASSFGPGDYGYTF. As DNA, the CDR3 is TGTGCCAGCAGCTTTGGGCCTGGGGACTATGGCTACACCTTC.

This CDR3 reads CASSQSGRNTEAFF. The DNA of the CDR3 is TGTGCCAGCAGCCAATCGGGTCGGAACACTGAAGCTTTCTTT. The rearrangement joins TRBV16 to TRBJ1-1; D not certain. The CDR3 is 14 residues long. With 0 bases removed from V and 1 base from J, the gap between germline ends came to 6 bases. The V gene's germline CDR1 is KGHSY and CDR2 FQNENV.

V usage is TRBV2 and J usage is TRBJ1-5; the D is unclear. The CDR3 extends over 13 amino acids. Germline CDR1 reads SNHLY; CDR2 reads FYNNEI. Trimming cost V 7 bases and J 1 base, with 8 bases left between them. The CDR3 bases are TGTGCCAGCACCGAGACGAGCAATCAGCCCCAGCATTTT. This gives the protein CASTETSNQPQHF. The complete variable domain, with remaining parts taken from reference TRBV2 and TRBJ1-5, reads EPEVTQTPSHQVTQMGQEVILRCVPISNHLYFYWYRQILGQKVEFLVSFYNNEISEKSEIFDDQFSVERPDGSNFTLKIRSTKLEDSAMYFCASTETSNQPQHFGDGTRLSIL.

The chain links TRBV10-3 to TRBJ2-3, with 8 bases aligning to TRBD2. CDR3 length equals 13 residues. The V and J ends lost 11 bases and 1 base, in that order; junction bases with no gene match: 5. Germline CDR1 ENHRY, CDR2 SYGVKD. CDR3 sequence: CAGSGRGTDTQYF. In DNA form, the CDR3 reads TGTGCCGGGAGCGGGAGAGGCACAGATACGCAGTATTTT.

This clone appeared once. The genes are TRBV7-9 and TRBJ1-4; D remains ambiguous. Germline CDR1 is SEHNR and CDR2 is FQNEAQ (reference sequence). Trimming took off 0 bases at V and 5 bases at J, with 10 bases between the two ends. The CDR3 is 15 amino acids. The CDR3 region is CASSLAEGLNEKLFF. CDR3 DNA: TGTGCCAGCAGCTTAGCGGAGGGCCTAAATGAAAAACTGTTTTTT.

This sequence joins TRBV7-2 and TRBJ2-1; 8 nucleotides agree with TRBD2. Germline V CDR1 and CDR2: SGHTA, FQGNSA. CDR3 length: 14 amino acids. The J segment lost 7 bases and the V segment lost 4 bases, leaving 6 bases of the junction unmatched. DNA of the CDR3: TGTGCCAGCAGCTCCACGCGGGAGGATAATGAGCAGTTCTTC. This sequence encodes CASSSTREDNEQFF.

The rearrangement uses TRBV5-1 and TRBJ2-5, with TRBD2 matching over 7 bases. This CDR3 comprises 14 residues. CDR1 and CDR2 from the germline V gene are SGHRS and YFSETQ. The junction had 10 bases not matched to a gene; V was cut back by 6 bases and J by 5 bases. The chain's CDR3 is CASTRDAGGETQYF. CDR3 coding DNA: TGCGCCAGCACCCGGGACGCCGGGGGGGAGACCCAGTACTTC.

This chain links TRBV6-1 with TRBJ2-4, with D possibly being TRBD2 (6 bases). Germline CDR1 and CDR2: MNHNS and SASEGT. V dropped 1 base and J dropped 0 bases, with 19 bases sitting between them. CDR3 length: 19 residues. The CDR3 coding sequence is TGTGCCAGCAGTGAAGGGGGGGTGACAGCAGCAGTAGCCAAAAACATTCAGTACTTC. Protein product: CASSEGGVTAAVAKNIQYF.

The genes are TRBV6-5 and TRBJ1-2, with a possible D match to TRBD1 (5 bases). CDR1 is MNHEY, CDR2 SVGAGI, per germline. The length of the CDR3 is 11 residues. The ends were cut back, 6 bases at V and 7 bases at J, with 9 bases in the middle. This CDR3 is CASSHGTGYTF. CDR3 sequence (DNA): TGTGCCAGCAGCCACGGGACTGGCTACACCTTC.

J is TRBJ2-1 and V is TRBV27, with 7 bases lining up with TRBD2. This CDR3 contains 15 residues. Germline CDR1 MNHEY, CDR2 SMNVEV (reference sequence). The V and J ends lost 3 bases and 4 bases, in that order; junction bases with no gene match: 6. The DNA of the CDR3 is TGTGCCAGCAGTTTCGGACTAGTATCGTACAATGAGCAGTTCTTC. It encodes CASSFGLVSYNEQFF.

This chain uses TRBV9 with TRBJ2-1; TRBD1 agrees at 10 bases. Per the germline V gene, CDR1 is SGDLS and CDR2 is YYNGEE. The CDR3 is 15 residues long. The J segment lost 5 bases and the V segment lost 0 bases, leaving 2 bases of the junction unmatched. The CDR3 DNA reads TGTGCCAGCAGCGTAGAAGGGACAGGGGACAATGAGCAGTTCTTC. Translation: CASSVEGTGDNEQFF.

The V gene is TRBV11-2, the J gene TRBJ2-3, with D maybe TRBD2 (5 bases). The CDR3 is 15 residues long. Germline CDR1 SGHAT, CDR2 FQNNGV. V dropped 3 bases and J dropped 1 base, with 11 bases sitting between them. Here the CDR3 reads CASSLVGIGTDTQYF. The CDR3 DNA reads TGTGCCAGCAGCTTGGTCGGGATTGGCACAGATACGCAGTATTTT.

The genes are TRBV6-5 and TRBJ1-2, with D possibly matching TRBD1 (5 bases). The CDR3 has 13 residues. Germline V CDR1 and CDR2: MNHEY, SVGAGI. V lost 4 bases and J 2 bases, leaving 8 bases between the germline ends. The CDR3 region is CASSLRGNYGYTF. The CDR3 DNA follows: TGTGCCAGCAGTTTAAGGGGCAACTATGGCTACACCTTC.